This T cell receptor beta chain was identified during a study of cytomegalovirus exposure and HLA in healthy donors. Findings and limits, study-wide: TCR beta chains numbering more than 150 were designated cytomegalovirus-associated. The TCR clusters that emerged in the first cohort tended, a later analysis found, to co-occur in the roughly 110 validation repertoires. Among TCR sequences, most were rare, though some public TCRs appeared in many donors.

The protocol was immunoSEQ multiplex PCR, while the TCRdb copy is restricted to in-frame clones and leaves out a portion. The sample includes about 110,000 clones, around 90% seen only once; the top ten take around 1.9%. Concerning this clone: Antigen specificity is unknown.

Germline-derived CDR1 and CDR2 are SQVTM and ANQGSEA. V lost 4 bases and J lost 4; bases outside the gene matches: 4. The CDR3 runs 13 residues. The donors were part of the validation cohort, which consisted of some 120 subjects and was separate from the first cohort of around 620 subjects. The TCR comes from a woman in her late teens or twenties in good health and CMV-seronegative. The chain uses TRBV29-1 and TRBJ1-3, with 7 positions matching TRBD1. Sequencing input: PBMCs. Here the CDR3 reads CSVATGEGNTIYF. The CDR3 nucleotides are TGCAGCGTTGCCACAGGGGAGGGAAACACCATATATTTT.